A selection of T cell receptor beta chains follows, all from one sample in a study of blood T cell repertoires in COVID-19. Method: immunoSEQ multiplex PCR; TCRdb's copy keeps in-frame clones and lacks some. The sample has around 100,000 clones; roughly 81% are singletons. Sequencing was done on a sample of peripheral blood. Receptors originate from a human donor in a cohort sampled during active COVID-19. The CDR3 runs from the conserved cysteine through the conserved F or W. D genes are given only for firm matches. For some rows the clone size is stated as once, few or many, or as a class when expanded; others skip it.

CDR3 DNA: TGTGCCAGCAGTTTATTCGGACTAGCGGGGACGAACACCGGGGAGCTGTTTTTT
CDR3 protein: CASSLFGLAGTNTGELFF
J gene: TRBJ2-2
V gene: TRBV27
clone size: -
D gene: TRBD2

CDR3 DNA: TGCGCCAGCAGCCAGGACCGGACTTCCACCGGGGAGCTGTTTTTT
CDR3 protein: CASSQDRTSTGELFF
J gene: TRBJ2-2
V gene: TRBV4-1
clone size: -
D gene: -

CDR3 DNA: TGTGCCAGCAGCATATCTAGCGGGAGGGTCGATGGTGTGATCTTC
CDR3 protein: CASSISSGRVDGVIF
J gene: TRBJ2-1
V gene: TRBV7-2
clone size: -
D gene: TRBD2

CDR3 DNA: TGCGCCAGCAGCCCGGGATCCAGGACAGGGGCCGATAATTCACCCCTCCACTTT
CDR3 protein: CASSPGSRTGADNSPLHF
J gene: TRBJ1-6
V gene: TRBV4-3
clone size: -
D gene: TRBD1

CDR3 DNA: TGTGCCAGTATTCCGGGGGGAACAATGAACACTGAAGCTTTCTTT
CDR3 protein: CASIPGGTMNTEAFF
J gene: TRBJ1-1
V gene: TRBV19
clone size: -
D gene: -

CDR3 DNA: TGCAGCGTTGTAGGGGACAGGGTATCCGAGCAGTACTTC
CDR3 protein: CSVVGDRVSEQYF
J gene: TRBJ2-7
V gene: TRBV29-1
clone size: -
D gene: TRBD1

CDR3 DNA: TGTGCCAGCAGTTACCCCGAGAAGTCTCAGCCCCAGCATTTT
CDR3 protein: CASSYPEKSQPQHF
J gene: TRBJ1-5
V gene: TRBV6-6
clone size: -
D gene: -

CDR3 DNA: TGCGCCAGCAGTTTGGAGGGACAGGGGGACTACGAGCAGTACTTC
CDR3 protein: CASSLEGQGDYEQYF
J gene: TRBJ2-7
V gene: TRBV5-1
clone size: few
D gene: TRBD1

CDR3 DNA: TGCGCCAGCAGCTTGTTGGGACAGATATCCTACGAGCAGTACTTC
CDR3 protein: CASSLLGQISYEQYF
J gene: TRBJ2-7
V gene: TRBV5-1
clone size: -
D gene: TRBD1

CDR3 DNA: TGCGCCAGCAGCCAACCCCCTATCAAACAGGGGGGCTACGAGCAGTACTTC
CDR3 protein: CASSQPPIKQGGYEQYF
J gene: TRBJ2-7
V gene: TRBV4-1
clone size: -
D gene: TRBD1

CDR3 DNA: TGTGCCAGCAGTTTACTAGCGGGAGTTAAAAATGAGCAGTTCTTC
CDR3 protein: CASSLLAGVKNEQFF
J gene: TRBJ2-1
V gene: TRBV27
clone size: -
D gene: TRBD2

CDR3 DNA: TGTGCCAGTAGTAAGTCCAAGACAGGGAGGCTAACTGGGGCCAACGTCCTGACTTTC
CDR3 protein: CASSKSKTGRLTGANVLTF
J gene: TRBJ2-6
V gene: TRBV19
clone size: -
D gene: -

CDR3 DNA: TGTGCCAGCAGCTTATCTCGTGGACTAACCTACGAGCAGTACTTC
CDR3 protein: CASSLSRGLTYEQYF
J gene: TRBJ2-7
V gene: TRBV7-8
clone size: -
D gene: -

CDR3 DNA: TGTGCCAGCAGCTACGGGGGGGCCTCCTACAATGAGCAGTTCTTC
CDR3 protein: CASSYGGASYNEQFF
J gene: TRBJ2-1
V gene: TRBV5-4
clone size: -
D gene: TRBD2

CDR3 DNA: TGTGCCAGCAGTTTATATGGACAGGGGGCAGCTTTCTTT
CDR3 protein: CASSLYGQGAAFF
J gene: TRBJ1-1
V gene: TRBV28
clone size: -
D gene: TRBD1

CDR3 DNA: TGTGCCAGCAGCTTGGCGGGGGGCAGTAACTACTATGGCTACACCTTC
CDR3 protein: CASSLAGGSNYYGYTF
J gene: TRBJ1-2
V gene: TRBV5-4
clone size: -
D gene: -